The entry below describes one T cell receptor (beta chain). This specimen comes from a study of cytomegalovirus exposure and HLA in healthy donors. The study ran its PCR with 60 Vbeta and 13 Jbeta primers. Sequencing used immunoSEQ multiplex PCR; TCRdb keeps in-frame clones, though not all of them. The data show roughly 200,000 clones, 75% to 90% seen once. Between the trimmed V and J ends, which lost 3 bases and 2 bases, there was a span of 11 bases. The CDR3 extends over 14 amino acids. Germline CDR1 KGHSH, CDR2 LQKENI. Sequencing was carried out using PBMCs. This sequence was found in a woman in her thirties in good health and CMV-seronegative. The chain has TRBV18 and TRBJ2-7; perhaps TRBD2 as D (5 bases). CDR3: CASSPWTATYEQYF. The CDR3, as DNA: TGTGCCAGCTCACCGTGGACTGCAACCTACGAGCAGTACTTC.